This paragraph covers one T cell receptor beta chain sequence. These data originate in a study of CD8 T cells in Susac syndrome. The germline V gene encodes CDR1 SGHAT and CDR2 FQNNGV. V lost 0 bases and J lost 10; bases outside the gene matches: 8. This CDR3 has 14 amino acids. Random hexamers served to reverse transcribe roughly 0.5 to 1 ug RNA. MiXCR, applied by TCRdb to the immunoSEQ multiplex PCR reads, yields one record per CDR3 protein. The sample carries tens of thousands of distinct CDR3 sequences, 75% to 95% recorded once. The specimen was CD8+ T cells from PBMCs. V and J are TRBV11-2 and TRBJ1-1; TRBD1 aligns across 7 bases. The clonotype originates from a human donor with multiple sclerosis. In nucleotides, the CDR3 is TGTGCCAGCAGCTTAGAAAAGGCAGGGGGAATAGCTTTCTTT. Amino acids: CASSLEKAGGIAFF.